These 9 T cell receptor beta chains were sequenced from one sample in a study of CD8 T cells in Susac syndrome (dated by TCRdb to the late 2010s). The method was the immunoSEQ multiplex PCR assay. RNA was extracted using the RNeasy kit, and roughly 0.45 to 1 microgram was reverse transcribed with random hexamers. The public reads were quality trimmed at Q25 with fastp and then assembled into clones with MiXCR by TCRdb, keeping productive beta chains. Here each entry gathers all rows of one CDR3 protein and keeps the most common genes and DNA. This sample lists more than 200,000 distinct CDR3 sequences; 90% to 95% were detected once. Jointly, the top ten make up approximately 0.13% of the sample. Material for sequencing was CD8+ T cells from PBMCs. These receptors came from a human donor with multiple sclerosis.

This clonotype has a handful of counts. V gene TRBV12-3 or TRBV12-4 combines with J gene TRBJ2-1, with D tentatively TRBD1 (6 bases). This CDR3 spans 14 amino acids. Trimming pared 6 bases from V and 3 bases from J, leaving 12 bases between. CDR3 bases: TGTGCCAGCAGGACCGGGACAAGCTACAATGAGCAGTTCTTC. Translation: CASRTGTSYNEQFF.

J is TRBJ2-1 and V is TRBV11-1, with TRBD2 matching 12 bases. With V trimmed by 0 bases and J by 7 bases, 7 bases remained unmatched. Germline CDR1 and CDR2: SGHAT and FQDESV (reference sequence). The length of the CDR3 is 17 residues. Here the CDR3 reads CASSLAPSGREGNEQFF. The CDR3 DNA sequence: TGTGCCAGCAGCTTAGCGCCTAGCGGGAGGGAAGGTAATGAGCAGTTCTTC. The variable domain in full, with the rest retrieved from reference TRBV11-1 and TRBJ2-1, is EAEVAQSPRYKITEKSQAVAFWCDPISGHATLYWYRQILGQGPELLVQFQDESVVDDSQLPKDRFSAERLKGVDSTLKIQPAELGDSAMYLCASSLAPSGREGNEQFFGPGTRLTVL.

CDR3 region: CSLTGGHGTEAFF. CDR3 DNA: TGCAGTCTCACCGGGGGGCATGGCACTGAAGCTTTCTTT. This rearrangement joins TRBV20-1 to TRBJ1-1, with a possible D match to TRBD1 (6 bases). The CDR3 runs to 13 residues. CDR1 is DFQATT and CDR2 is SNEGSKA in the germline V gene (reference sequence). Trimming stripped 8 bases from V and 4 bases from J, with 17 bases between.

The chain uses TRBV4-1 and TRBJ2-7, with a possible D match to TRBD2 (5 bases). Germline-derived CDR1 and CDR2 are MGHRA and YSYEKL. The CDR3 extends over 15 amino acids. Trimming took 0 bases from V and 7 from J, leaving 16 bases between them. The CDR3 region has the DNA TGCGCCAGCAGCCAAGATAGTGCGGGTTCCGGGGAGCAGTACTTC. Protein sequence: CASSQDSAGSGEQYF.

CDR3 DNA: TGTGCCACCAGTGAGTCAGGCTCCTACGAGCAGTACTTC. As protein: CATSESGSYEQYF. V is TRBV24-1 and J is TRBJ2-7; D uncertain. Germline CDR1 KGHDR, CDR2 SFDVKD. The CDR3 loop spans 13 amino acids. The germline V and J ends were trimmed by 4 bases and 0 bases, with 6 bases remaining between them.

The chain joins TRBV11-2 to TRBJ2-7; D gene unclear. Looked up from germline, CDR1 is SGHAT and CDR2 is FQNNGV. Deletions cut 5 bases from V and 3 bases from J, with 14 bases between. The CDR3 has 14 residues. Here the CDR3 DNA reads TGTGCCAGCAGCCCATTCGGCCAAAGCTACGAGCAGTACTTC. This translates into CASSPFGQSYEQYF.

The chain has TRBV12-3 or TRBV12-4 and TRBJ2-7, with D maybe TRBD1 (5 bases). The V and J ends lost 5 bases and 6 bases respectively, with 14 bases between them. The CDR3 is made up of 13 amino acids. This CDR3 is CASSGRTPPEQYF. Written as DNA, the CDR3 is TGTGCCAGCAGTGGGCGGACACCCCCCGAGCAGTACTTC.

The chain employs TRBV6-5 and TRBJ1-1, with TRBD1 as a possible D gene (6 bases). Trimming removed 4 bases at V and 8 bases at J, with 17 bases between. This CDR3 has 14 residues. Germline V lookup: CDR1 MNHEY, CDR2 SVGAGI. The CDR3 region is CASSFELGGEEAFF. Here the CDR3 DNA reads TGTGCCAGCAGTTTCGAATTAGGGGGTGAGGAAGCTTTCTTT.

This clonotype has a single count. The chain combines TRBV6-5 with TRBJ1-4; 7 nucleotides align to TRBD1. The J segment lost 8 bases and the V segment lost 7 bases, leaving 13 bases of the junction unmatched. The CDR3 runs to 15 residues. Germline V lookup: CDR1 MNHEY, CDR2 SVGAGI. As DNA, the CDR3 is TGTGCCAGCATGACGGTGGAGGGGGCGCAGGAAAAACTGTTTTTT. Its protein product is CASMTVEGAQEKLFF.